This T cell receptor beta chain came from a study of cytomegalovirus exposure and HLA in healthy donors. The study's findings and limits: Reports indicated that the classifier achieved high specificity and sensitivity in diagnosing cytomegalovirus status.

Germline lookup yields CDR1 SGDLS and CDR2 YYNGEE. Trimming took off 2 bases at V and 5 bases at J, with 8 bases between the two ends. The CDR3 is 13 amino acids. The donors formed part of the approximately 120-subject validation cohort, distinct from the roughly 600-subject first cohort. Details on this clone: Antigen unknown.

Here immunoSEQ multiplex PCR was the method, and the copy in TCRdb shows in-frame clones only, minus some. The table has 160,000 or so clones, almost 85% seen once. The TCR was taken from a young man in good health and CMV-seropositive. The specimen sequenced was PBMCs. The chain combines TRBV9 with TRBJ2-1; D perhaps matches TRBD2 (6 bases). CDR3 coding DNA: TGTGCCAGCAGCGTGGCGGGACACAATGAGCAGTTCTTC. It yields the protein CASSVAGHNEQFF. The whole variable domain, filled in from reference TRBV9 and TRBJ2-1, reads DSGVTQTPKHLITATGQRVTLRCSPRSGDLSVYWYQQSLDQGLQFLIQYYNGEERAKGNILERFSAQQFPDLHSELNLSSLELGDSALYFCASSVAGHNEQFFGPGTRLTVL.